This T cell receptor (beta chain) derives from a study of blood T cell repertoires in COVID-19. Original handling: The authors estimated nucleated cell counts from reference gene primer amplification. The data were produced by immunoSEQ multiplex PCR, yet TCRdb's version contains in-frame clones alone and is incomplete. V and J calls and clone size come straight from that table; D and trimming were deduced from the DNA. The data show roughly 54,000 clones, with 80% to 90% seen just once and more than 6% held by the top ten. CDR3 size: 11 residues. Germline-derived CDR1 and CDR2 are GTSNPN and SVGIG (reference sequence). Trimming pared 3 bases from V and 2 bases from J, leaving 4 bases between.

Sequencing was done on a sample of peripheral blood. This clonotype was obtained from a woman aged 55-70 years with COVID-19, enrolled during active disease. The genes are TRBV30 and TRBJ1-1; no clear D gene. CDR3 sequence (DNA): TGTGCCTGGAGCTATAACACTGAAGCTTTCTTT. Its protein product is CAWSYNTEAFF.